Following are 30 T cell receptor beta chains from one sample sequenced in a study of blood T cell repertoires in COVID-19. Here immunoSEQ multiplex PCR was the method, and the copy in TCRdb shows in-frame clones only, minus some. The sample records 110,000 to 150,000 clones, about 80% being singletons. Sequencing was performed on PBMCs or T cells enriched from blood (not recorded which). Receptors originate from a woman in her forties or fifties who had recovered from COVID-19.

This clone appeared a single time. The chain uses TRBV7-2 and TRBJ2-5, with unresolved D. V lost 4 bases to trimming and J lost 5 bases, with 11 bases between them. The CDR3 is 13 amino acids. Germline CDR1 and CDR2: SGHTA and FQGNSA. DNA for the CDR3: TGTGCCAGCAGCTCTTCGAGAGCGGAGACCCAGTACTTC. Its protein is CASSSSRAETQYF.

The CDR3 region is CASSLIARGNGYTF. DNA for the CDR3: TGTGCCAGCAGCTTAATTGCCAGGGGTAATGGCTACACCTTC. The rearrangement uses TRBV11-2 and TRBJ1-2; maybe TRBD1 (6 bases). The CDR3 is made up of 14 amino acids. Germline V gene data show CDR1 as SGHAT and CDR2 as FQNNGV. Trimming left V 2 bases short and J 6 bases short, with 13 bases between.

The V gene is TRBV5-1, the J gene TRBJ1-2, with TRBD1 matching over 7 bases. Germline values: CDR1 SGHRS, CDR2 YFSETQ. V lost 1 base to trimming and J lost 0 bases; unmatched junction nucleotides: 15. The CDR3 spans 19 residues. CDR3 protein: CASSLLSRGRGQPNYGYTF. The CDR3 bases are TGCGCCAGCAGCTTGCTCTCCCGAGGTAGGGGGCAGCCTAACTATGGCTACACCTTC.

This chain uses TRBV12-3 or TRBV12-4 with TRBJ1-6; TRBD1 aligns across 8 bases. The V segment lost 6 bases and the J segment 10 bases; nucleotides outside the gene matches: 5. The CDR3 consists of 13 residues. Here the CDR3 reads CASRPGGESPLHF. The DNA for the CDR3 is TGTGCCAGCAGGCCAGGGGGCGAATCACCCCTCCACTTT.

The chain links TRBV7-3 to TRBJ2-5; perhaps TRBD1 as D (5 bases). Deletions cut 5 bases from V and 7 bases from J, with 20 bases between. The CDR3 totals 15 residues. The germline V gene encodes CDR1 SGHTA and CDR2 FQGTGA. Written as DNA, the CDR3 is TGTGCCAGCAGCCCGAACCCAACGACAGAACCGACCCAGTACTTC. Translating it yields CASSPNPTTEPTQYF.

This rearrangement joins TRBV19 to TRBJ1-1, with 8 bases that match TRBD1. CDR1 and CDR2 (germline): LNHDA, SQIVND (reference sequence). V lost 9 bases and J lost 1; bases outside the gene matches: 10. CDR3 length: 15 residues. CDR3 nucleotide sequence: TGTGCCAGCGTCAGGGGGCCGGTAAAGAACACTGAAGCTTTCTTT. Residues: CASVRGPVKNTEAFF.

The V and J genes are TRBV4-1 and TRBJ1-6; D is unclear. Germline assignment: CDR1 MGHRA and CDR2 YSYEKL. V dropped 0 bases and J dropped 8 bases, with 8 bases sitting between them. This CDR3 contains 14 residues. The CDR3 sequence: CASSQDGGYSPLHF. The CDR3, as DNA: TGCGCCAGCAGCCAAGATGGCGGATATTCACCCCTCCACTTT.

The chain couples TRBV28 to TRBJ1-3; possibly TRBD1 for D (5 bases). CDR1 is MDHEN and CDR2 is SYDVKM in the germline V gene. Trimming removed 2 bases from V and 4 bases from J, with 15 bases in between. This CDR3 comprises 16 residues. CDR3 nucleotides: TGTGCCAGCAGTTTAGGTGGACTATGGGGGGGAAACACCATATATTTT. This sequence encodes CASSLGGLWGGNTIYF.

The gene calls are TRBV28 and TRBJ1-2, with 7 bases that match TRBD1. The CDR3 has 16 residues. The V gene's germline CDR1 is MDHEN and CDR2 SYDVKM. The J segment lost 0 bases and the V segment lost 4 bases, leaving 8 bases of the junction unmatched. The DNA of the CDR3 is TGTGCCAGCAGTTCTCCGGCCGGGACAGCTAACTATGGCTACACCTTC. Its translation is CASSSPAGTANYGYTF.

DNA for the CDR3: TGTGCCACCAGGGAAACAGGGGGCGAGTACAATGAGCAGTTCTTC. Encoded protein: CATRETGGEYNEQFF. The J gene is TRBJ2-1, the V gene TRBV24-1; 9 positions match TRBD1. Germline V lookup: CDR1 KGHDR, CDR2 SFDVKD. CDR3 length: 15 residues. J lost 4 bases, V lost 7 bases, and 7 bases had no gene match.

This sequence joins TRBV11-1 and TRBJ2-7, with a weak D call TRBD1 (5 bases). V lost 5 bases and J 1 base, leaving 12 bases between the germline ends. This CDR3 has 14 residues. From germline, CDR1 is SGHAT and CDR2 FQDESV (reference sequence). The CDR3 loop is CASSPYQGSYEQYF. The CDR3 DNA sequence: TGTGCCAGCAGCCCATACCAGGGTTCCTACGAGCAGTACTTC.

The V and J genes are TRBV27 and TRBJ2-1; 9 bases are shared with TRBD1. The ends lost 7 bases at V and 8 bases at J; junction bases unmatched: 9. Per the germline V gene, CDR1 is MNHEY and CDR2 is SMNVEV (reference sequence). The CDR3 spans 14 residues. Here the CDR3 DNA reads TGTGCCAGCAAACCGGGACAGGGCAACGATGAGCAGTTCTTC. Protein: CASKPGQGNDEQFF.

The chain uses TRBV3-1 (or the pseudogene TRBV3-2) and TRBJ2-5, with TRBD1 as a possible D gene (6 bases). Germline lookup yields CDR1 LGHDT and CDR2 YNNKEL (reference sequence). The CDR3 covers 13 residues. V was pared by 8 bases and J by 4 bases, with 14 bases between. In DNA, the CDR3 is TGTGCCAGCGGTTCGGGACACTCAGAGACCCAGTACTTC. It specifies CASGSGHSETQYF.

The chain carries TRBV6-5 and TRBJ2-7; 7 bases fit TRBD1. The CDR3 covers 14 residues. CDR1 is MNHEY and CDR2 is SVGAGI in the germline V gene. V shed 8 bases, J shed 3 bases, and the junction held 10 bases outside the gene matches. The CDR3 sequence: CASFDRVIYYEQYF. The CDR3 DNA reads TGTGCCAGCTTCGACAGGGTTATTTACTACGAGCAGTACTTC.

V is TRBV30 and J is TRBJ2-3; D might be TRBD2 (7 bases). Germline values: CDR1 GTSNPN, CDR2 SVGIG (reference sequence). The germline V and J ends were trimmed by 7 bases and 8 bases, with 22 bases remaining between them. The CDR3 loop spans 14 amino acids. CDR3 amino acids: CASIHRRGRVTQYF. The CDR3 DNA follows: TGTGCCTCCATACATCGGCGGGGGCGAGTTACGCAGTATTTT. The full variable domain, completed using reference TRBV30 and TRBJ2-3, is SQTIHQWPATLVQPVGSPLSLECTVEGTSNPNLYWYRQAAGRGLQLLFYSVGIGQISSEVPQNLSASRPQDRQFILSSKKLLLSDSGFYLCASIHRRGRVTQYFGPGTRLTVL.

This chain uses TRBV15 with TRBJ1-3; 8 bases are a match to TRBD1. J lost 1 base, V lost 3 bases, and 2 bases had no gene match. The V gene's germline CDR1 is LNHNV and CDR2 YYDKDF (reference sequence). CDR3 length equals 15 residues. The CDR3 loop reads CATSRDRASGNTIYF. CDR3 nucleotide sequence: TGTGCCACCAGCAGGGACAGGGCGTCTGGAAACACCATATATTTT.

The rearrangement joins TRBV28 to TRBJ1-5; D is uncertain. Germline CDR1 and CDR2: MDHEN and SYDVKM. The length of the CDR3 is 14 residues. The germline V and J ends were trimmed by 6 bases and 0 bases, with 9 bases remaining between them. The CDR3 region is CASRTLYSNQPQHF. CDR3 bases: TGTGCCAGCAGGACACTGTATAGCAATCAGCCCCAGCATTTT. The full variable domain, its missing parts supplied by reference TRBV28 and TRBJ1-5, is DVKVTQSSRYLVKRTGEKVFLECVQDMDHENMFWYRQDPGLGLRLIYFSYDVKMKEKGDIPEGYSVSREKKERFSLILESASTNQTSMYLCASRTLYSNQPQHFGDGTRLSIL.

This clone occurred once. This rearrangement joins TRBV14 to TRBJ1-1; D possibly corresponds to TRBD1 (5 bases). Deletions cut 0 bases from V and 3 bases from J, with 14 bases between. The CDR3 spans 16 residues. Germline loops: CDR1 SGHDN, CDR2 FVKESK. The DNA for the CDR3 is TGTGCCAGCAGCCAAGAGGGTAGTAAGGGGTACACTGAAGCTTTCTTT. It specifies CASSQEGSKGYTEAFF.

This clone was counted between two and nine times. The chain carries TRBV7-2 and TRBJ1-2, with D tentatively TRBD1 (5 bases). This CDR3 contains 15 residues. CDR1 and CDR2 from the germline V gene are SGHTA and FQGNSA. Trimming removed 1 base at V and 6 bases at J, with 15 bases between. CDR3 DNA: TGTGCCAGCAGCTTAGAGGTTGGAGGGGCCAATGGCTACACCTTC. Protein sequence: CASSLEVGGANGYTF.

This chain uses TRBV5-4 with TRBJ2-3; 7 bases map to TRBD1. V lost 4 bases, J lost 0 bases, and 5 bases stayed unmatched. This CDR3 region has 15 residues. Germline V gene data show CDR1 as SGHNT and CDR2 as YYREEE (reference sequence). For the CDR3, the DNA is TGTGCCAGCAGCCTCCCGGGACAGAGCACAGATACGCAGTATTTT. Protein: CASSLPGQSTDTQYF. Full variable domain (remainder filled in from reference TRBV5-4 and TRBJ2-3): ETGVTQSPTHLIKTRGQQVTLRCSSQSGHNTVSWYQQALGQGPQFIFQYYREEENGRGNFPPRFSGLQFPNYSSELNVNALELDDSALYLCASSLPGQSTDTQYFGPGTRLTVL.

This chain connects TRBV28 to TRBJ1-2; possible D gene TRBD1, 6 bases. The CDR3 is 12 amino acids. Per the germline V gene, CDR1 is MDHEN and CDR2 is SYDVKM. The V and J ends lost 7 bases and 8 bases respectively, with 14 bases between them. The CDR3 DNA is TGTGCCAGCATCACAGGGTCGTACGGCTACACCTTC. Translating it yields CASITGSYGYTF.

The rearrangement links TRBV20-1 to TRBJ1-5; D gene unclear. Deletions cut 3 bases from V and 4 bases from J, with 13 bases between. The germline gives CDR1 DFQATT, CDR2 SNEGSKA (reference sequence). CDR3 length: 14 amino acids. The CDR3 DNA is TGCAGTGCTAGTCTCCCGCGGGCGAATCAGCCCCAGCATTTT. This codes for CSASLPRANQPQHF.

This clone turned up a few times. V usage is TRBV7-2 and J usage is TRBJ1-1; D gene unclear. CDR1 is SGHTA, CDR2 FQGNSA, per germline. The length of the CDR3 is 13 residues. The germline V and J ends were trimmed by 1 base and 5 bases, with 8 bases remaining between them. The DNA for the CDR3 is TGTGCCAGCAGCTTAGACGGTGCAACTGAAGCTTTCTTT. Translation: CASSLDGATEAFF. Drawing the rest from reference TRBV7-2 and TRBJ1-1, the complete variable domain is GAGVSQSPSNKVTEKGKDVELRCDPISGHTALYWYRQSLGQGLEFLIYFQGNSAPDKSGLPSDRFSAERTGGSVSTLTIQRTQQEDSAVYLCASSLDGATEAFFGQGTRLTVV.

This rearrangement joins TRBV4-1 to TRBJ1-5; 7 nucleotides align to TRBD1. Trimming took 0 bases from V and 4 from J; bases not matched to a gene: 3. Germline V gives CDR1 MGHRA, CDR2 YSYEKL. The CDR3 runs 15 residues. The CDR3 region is CASSQEAQGNQPQHF. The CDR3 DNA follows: TGCGCCAGCAGCCAAGAGGCACAGGGGAATCAGCCCCAGCATTTT.

The CDR3: CASSQSPGETEAFF. CDR3 nucleotides: TGTGCCAGCAGCCAAAGTCCAGGGGAAACTGAAGCTTTCTTT. The chain is built from TRBV3-1 (or the pseudogene TRBV3-2) and TRBJ1-1; D might be TRBD1 (6 bases). The CDR3 is made up of 14 amino acids. V was cut by 2 bases and J by 5 bases, with 12 bases left in between. Germline V gene sequence: CDR1 LGHDT, CDR2 YNNKEL (reference sequence).

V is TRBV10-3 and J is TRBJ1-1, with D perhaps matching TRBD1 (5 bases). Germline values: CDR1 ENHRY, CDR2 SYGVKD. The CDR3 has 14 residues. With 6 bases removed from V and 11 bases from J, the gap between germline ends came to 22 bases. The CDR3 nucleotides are TGTGCCATCAGGGATACCGGGACTGGTATGATGGCTTTCTTT. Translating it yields CAIRDTGTGMMAFF.

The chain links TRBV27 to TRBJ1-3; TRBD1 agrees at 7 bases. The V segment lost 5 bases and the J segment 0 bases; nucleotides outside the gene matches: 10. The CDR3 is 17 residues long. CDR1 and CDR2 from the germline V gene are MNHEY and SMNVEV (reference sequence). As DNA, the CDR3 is TGTGCCAGCAGTCCCAACCGACAGGGCTACTCTGGAAACACCATATATTTT. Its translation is CASSPNRQGYSGNTIYF.

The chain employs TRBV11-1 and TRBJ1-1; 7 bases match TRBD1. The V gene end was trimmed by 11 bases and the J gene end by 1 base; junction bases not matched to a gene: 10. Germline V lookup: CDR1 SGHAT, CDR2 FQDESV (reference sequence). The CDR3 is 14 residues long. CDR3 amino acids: CACQQGQENTEAFF. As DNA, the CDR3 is TGTGCCTGCCAACAGGGGCAGGAGAACACTGAAGCTTTCTTT.

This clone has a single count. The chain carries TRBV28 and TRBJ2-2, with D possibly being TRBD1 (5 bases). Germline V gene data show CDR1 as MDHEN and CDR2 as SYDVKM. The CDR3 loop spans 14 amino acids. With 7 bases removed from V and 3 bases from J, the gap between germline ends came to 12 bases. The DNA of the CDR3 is TGTGCCAGCACCCACTCAGGGTACACCGGGGAGCTGTTTTTT. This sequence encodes CASTHSGYTGELFF.

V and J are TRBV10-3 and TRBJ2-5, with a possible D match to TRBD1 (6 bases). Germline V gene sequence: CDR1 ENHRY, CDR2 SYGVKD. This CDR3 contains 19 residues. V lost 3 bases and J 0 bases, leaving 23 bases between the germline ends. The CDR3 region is CAISEWDRDTQQYQETQYF. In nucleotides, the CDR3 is TGTGCCATCAGTGAATGGGACCGGGACACCCAGCAGTACCAAGAGACCCAGTACTTC.